The 4 T cell receptor beta chains presented below share a single source sample, sequenced in a study of blood T cell repertoires in COVID-19. The protocol was immunoSEQ multiplex PCR, while the TCRdb copy is restricted to in-frame clones and leaves out a portion. The sample has roughly 200,000 clones, around nine tenths seen once. The specimen sequenced was peripheral blood. Source of these receptors: a middle-aged woman who had recovered from COVID-19.

V is TRBV30 and J is TRBJ1-1; 9 nucleotides match TRBD1. V was clipped by 6 bases and J by 7 bases; unmatched bases: 9. The CDR3 sequence is 13 residues long. The germline V gene has CDR1 GTSNPN and CDR2 SVGIG (reference sequence). CDR3 sequence (DNA): TGTGCCTGCCAGAGGACAGGGGCTATTGAAGCTTTCTTT. Its protein product is CACQRTGAIEAFF.

This clone was observed a few times. This rearrangement joins TRBV7-8 to TRBJ2-7; TRBD1 aligns across 12 bases. CDR1 and CDR2 (germline): SGHVS, FQNEAQ. The CDR3 totals 14 residues. The J segment lost 5 bases and the V segment lost 4 bases, leaving 3 bases of the junction unmatched. The CDR3: CASSWGQGADEQYF. The CDR3 coding sequence is TGTGCCAGCAGCTGGGGACAGGGGGCCGACGAGCAGTACTTC.

V gene TRBV28 combines with J gene TRBJ1-2; the D is unclear. Trimming took 9 bases from V and 2 from J, leaving 22 bases between them. This CDR3 region has 16 residues. Germline CDR1 is MDHEN and CDR2 is SYDVKM. In nucleotides, the CDR3 is TGTGCCAGTACAAGTGTGGAGAGTTGGCTAAACTATGGCTACACCTTC. Translated: CASTSVESWLNYGYTF.

The chain employs TRBV27 and TRBJ2-7, with D perhaps matching TRBD2 (6 bases). Germline V CDR1 and CDR2: MNHEY, SMNVEV (reference sequence). The ends were cut back, 3 bases at V and 7 bases at J, with 13 bases in the middle. The CDR3 has 13 residues. For the CDR3, the DNA is TGTGCCAGCAGTTTTTCCCCTGGGGGGGAGCAGTACTTC. It encodes CASSFSPGGEQYF.